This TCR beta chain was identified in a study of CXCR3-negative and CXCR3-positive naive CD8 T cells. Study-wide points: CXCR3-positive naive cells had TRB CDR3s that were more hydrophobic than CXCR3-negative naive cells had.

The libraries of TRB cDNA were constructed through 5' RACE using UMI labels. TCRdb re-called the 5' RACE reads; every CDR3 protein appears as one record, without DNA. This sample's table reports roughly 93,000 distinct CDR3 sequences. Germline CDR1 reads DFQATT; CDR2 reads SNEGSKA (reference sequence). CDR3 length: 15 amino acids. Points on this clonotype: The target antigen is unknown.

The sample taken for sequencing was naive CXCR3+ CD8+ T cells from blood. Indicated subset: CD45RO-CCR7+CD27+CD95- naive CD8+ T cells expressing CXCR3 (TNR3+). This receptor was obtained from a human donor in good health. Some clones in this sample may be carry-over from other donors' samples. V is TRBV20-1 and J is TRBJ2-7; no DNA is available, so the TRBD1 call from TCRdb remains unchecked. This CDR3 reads CSARELDRGPHEQYF.